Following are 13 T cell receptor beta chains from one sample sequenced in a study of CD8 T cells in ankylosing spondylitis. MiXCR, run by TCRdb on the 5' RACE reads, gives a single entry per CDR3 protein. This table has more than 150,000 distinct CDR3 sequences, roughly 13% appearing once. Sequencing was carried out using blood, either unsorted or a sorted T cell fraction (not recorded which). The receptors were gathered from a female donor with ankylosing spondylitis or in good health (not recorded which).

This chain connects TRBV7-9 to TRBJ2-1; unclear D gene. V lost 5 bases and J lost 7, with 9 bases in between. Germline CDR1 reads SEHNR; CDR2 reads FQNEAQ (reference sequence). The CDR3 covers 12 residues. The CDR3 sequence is CASSPQWNEQFF. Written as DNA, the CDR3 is TGTGCCAGCAGCCCTCAGTGGAATGAGCAGTTCTTC.

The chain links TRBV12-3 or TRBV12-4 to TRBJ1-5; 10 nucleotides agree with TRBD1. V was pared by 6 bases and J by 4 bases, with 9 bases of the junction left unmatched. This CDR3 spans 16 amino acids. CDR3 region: CASSPGGTGVNQPQHF. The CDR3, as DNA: TGTGCCAGCAGCCCTGGCGGGACAGGGGTTAATCAGCCCCAGCATTTT.

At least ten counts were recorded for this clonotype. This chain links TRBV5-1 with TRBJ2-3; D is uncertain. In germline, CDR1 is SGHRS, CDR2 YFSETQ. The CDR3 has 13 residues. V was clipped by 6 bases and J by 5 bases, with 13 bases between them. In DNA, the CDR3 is TGCGCCAGCACCATGGAGTGGAGAGATACGCAGTATTTT. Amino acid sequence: CASTMEWRDTQYF.

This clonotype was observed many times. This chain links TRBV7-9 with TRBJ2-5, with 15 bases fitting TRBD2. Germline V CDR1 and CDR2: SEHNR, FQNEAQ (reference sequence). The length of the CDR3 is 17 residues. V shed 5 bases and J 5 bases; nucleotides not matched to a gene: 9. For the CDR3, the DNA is TGTGCCAGCAGCCCCCGGACTAGCGGGAGGGCCGGGGAGACCCAGTACTTC. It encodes CASSPRTSGRAGETQYF.

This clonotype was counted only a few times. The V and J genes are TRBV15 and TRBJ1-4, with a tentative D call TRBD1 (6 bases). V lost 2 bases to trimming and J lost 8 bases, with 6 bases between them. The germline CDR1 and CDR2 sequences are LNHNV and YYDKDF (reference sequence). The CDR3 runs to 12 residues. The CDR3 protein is CATSRQGEKLFF. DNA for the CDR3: TGTGCCACCAGCAGACAGGGGGAAAAACTGTTTTTT.

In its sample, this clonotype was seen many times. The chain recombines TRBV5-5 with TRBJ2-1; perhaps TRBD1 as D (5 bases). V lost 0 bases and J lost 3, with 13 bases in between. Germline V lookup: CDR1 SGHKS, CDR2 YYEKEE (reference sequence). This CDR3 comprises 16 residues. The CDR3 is CASSLGGSLNYNEQFF. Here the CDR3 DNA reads TGTGCCAGCAGCTTGGGGGGCTCCTTGAACTACAATGAGCAGTTCTTC.

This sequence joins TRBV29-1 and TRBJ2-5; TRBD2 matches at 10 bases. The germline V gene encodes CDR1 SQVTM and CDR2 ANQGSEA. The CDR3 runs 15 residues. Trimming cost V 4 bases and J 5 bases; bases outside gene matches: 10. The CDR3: CSVGGASGSYETQYF. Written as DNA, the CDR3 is TGCAGCGTTGGAGGGGCTAGCGGGAGCTATGAGACCCAGTACTTC.

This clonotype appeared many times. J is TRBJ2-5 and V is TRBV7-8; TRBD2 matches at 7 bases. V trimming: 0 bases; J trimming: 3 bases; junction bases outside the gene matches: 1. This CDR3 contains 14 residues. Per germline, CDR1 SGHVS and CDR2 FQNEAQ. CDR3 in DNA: TGTGCCAGCAGCTTAGCGGGGGGGGAAGAGACCCAGTACTTC. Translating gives CASSLAGGEETQYF.

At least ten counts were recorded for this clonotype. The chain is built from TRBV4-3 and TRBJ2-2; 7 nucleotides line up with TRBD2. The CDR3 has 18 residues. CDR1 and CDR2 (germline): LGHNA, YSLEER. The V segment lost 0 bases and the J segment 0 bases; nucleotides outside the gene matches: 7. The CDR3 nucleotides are TGCGCCAGCAGCCAAGACGGGGCGGGAGCGGCGAACACCGGGGAGCTGTTTTTT. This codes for CASSQDGAGAANTGELFF.

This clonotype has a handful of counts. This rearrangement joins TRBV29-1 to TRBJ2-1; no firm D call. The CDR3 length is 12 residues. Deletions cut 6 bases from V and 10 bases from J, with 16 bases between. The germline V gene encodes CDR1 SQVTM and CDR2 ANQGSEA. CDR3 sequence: CSVGLVPAEQFF. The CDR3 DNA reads TGCAGCGTGGGGTTGGTACCGGCGGAGCAGTTCTTC.

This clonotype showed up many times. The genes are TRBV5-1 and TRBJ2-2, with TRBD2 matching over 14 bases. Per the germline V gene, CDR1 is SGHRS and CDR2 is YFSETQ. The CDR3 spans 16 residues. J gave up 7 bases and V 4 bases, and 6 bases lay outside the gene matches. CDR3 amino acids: CASSLTSGRANGELFF. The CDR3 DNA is TGCGCCAGCAGCCTGACTAGCGGGAGGGCAAACGGGGAGCTGTTTTTT.

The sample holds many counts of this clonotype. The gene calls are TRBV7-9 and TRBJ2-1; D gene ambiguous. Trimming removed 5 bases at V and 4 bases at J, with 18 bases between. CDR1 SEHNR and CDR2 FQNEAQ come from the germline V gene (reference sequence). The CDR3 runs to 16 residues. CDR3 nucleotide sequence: TGTGCCAGCAGCCCTTATACCTCGCCGTCGTACAATGAGCAGTTCTTC. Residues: CASSPYTSPSYNEQFF.

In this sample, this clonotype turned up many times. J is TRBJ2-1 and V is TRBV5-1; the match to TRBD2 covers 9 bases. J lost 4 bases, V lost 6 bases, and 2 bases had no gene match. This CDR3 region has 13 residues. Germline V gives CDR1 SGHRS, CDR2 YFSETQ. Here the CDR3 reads CASTLAGYNEQFF. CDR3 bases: TGCGCCAGCACTCTAGCGGGGTACAATGAGCAGTTCTTC.